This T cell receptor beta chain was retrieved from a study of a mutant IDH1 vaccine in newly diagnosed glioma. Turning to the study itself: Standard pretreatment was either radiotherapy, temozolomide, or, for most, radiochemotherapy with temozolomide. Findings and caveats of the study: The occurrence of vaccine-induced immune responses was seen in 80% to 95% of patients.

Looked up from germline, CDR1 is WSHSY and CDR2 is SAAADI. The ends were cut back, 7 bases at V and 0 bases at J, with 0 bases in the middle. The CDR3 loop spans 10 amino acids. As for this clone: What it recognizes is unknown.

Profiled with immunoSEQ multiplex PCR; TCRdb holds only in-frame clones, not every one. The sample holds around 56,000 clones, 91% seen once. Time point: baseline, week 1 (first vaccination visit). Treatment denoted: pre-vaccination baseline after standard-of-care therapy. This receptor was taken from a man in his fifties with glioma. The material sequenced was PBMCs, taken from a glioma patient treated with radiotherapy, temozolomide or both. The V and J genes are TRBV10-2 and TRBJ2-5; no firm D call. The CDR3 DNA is TGCGCCAGCAACCAAGAGACCCAGTACTTC. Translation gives CASNQETQYF.